This T cell receptor (beta chain) came from a study of blood T cells in healthy people across ages. A sample-barcoded 5' primer and a J-beta primer mix were used in a second PCR of roughly 7 to 11 cycles. CDR3-containing paired-end reads numbering at least 3 million came from each sample. A single record per CDR3 protein comes from TCRdb applying MiXCR to the 5' RACE reads. Of 540,000 or so distinct CDR3 sequences in the sample, 25% to 30% are singletons; the top ten hold approximately 18%. Germline values: CDR1 SGHTA, CDR2 FQGNSA. The V end lost 3 bases, the J end lost 4 bases, and 15 bases lay between the germline ends. The CDR3 spans 15 residues. Whenever a sample was processed, at least 7 million PBMCs were isolated. Per individual sample, total RNA of at least 6 micrograms was extracted.

The specimen was blood. The receptor was isolated from a woman in her sixties or seventies in good health. The chain uses TRBV7-2 and TRBJ1-2; tentative D call: TRBD1 (6 bases). CDR3 sequence reads: CASSFSPGASYGYTF. CDR3 nucleotides: TGTGCCAGCAGCTTCTCCCCGGGGGCTTCCTATGGCTACACCTTC.